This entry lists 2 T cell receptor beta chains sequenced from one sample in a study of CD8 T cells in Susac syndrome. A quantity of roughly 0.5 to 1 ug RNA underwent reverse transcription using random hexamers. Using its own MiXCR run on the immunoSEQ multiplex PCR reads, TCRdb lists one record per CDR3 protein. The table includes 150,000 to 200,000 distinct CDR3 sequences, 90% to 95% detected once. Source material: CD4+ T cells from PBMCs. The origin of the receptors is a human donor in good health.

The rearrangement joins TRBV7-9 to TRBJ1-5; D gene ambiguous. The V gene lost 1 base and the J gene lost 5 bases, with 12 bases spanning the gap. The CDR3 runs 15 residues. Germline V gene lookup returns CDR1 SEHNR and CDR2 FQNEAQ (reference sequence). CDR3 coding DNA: TGTGCCAGCAGCTTAGGGTGGGGAGAGGATCAGCCCCAGCATTTT. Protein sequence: CASSLGWGEDQPQHF. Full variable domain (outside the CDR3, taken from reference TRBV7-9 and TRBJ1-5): DTGVSQNPRHKITKRGQNVTFRCDPISEHNRLYWYRQTLGQGPEFLTYFQNEAQLEKSRLLSDRFSAERPKGSFSTLEIQRTEQGDSAMYLCASSLGWGEDQPQHFGDGTRLSIL.

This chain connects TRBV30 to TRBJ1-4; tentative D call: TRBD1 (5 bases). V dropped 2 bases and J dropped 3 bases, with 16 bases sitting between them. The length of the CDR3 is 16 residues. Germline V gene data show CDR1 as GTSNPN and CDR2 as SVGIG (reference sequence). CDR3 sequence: CAWSILRGRANEKLFF. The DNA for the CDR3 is TGTGCCTGGAGTATATTGCGGGGCAGGGCTAATGAAAAACTGTTTTTT.